These T cell receptor beta chains were read from a single sample in a study of tumor-infiltrating lymphocytes in primary liver carcinoma. Via MiXCR, TCRdb re-called the multiplex PCR reads, giving one row per CDR3 protein. The table lists under 200,000 distinct CDR3 sequences, roughly two thirds of them singletons. Sequencing input: peripheral blood. These receptors came from a woman aged 60-75 years with primary liver carcinoma and hepatitis B virus infection. The CDR3 runs from the conserved cysteine through the conserved F or W. D genes are given only for firm matches. For some rows the clone size is stated as once, few or many, or as a class when expanded; others skip it.

many	TRBJ2-1	TRBD2	TRBV11-1	TGTGCCAGCAGACTCAGGACTAGCGTTAGTGGCTTGGGTGAGCAGTTCTTC	CASRLRTSVSGLGEQFF
many	TRBJ2-7	TRBD2	TRBV11-2	TGTGCCAGCAGACGGACTAGCGTCTCCTACGAGCAGTACTTC	CASRRTSVSYEQYF
.	TRBJ2-5	TRBD2	TRBV12-3/TRBV12-4	TGTGCCAGCACCCAGCGGGAGGGTAGGCTCAAGGGGACCCAGTACTTC	CASTQREGRLKGTQYF
many	TRBJ1-2	.	TRBV4-2	TGTGCCAGCAGCCAAGGCCACTATGGCTACACCTTC	CASSQGHYGYTF
once	TRBJ2-1	.	TRBV11-1	TGTGCCAGCAGCTTAGACGGGGGACGGGATGAGCAGTTCTTC	CASSLDGGRDEQFF
.	TRBJ2-1	.	TRBV11-2	TGTGCCAGCAGCTACGGAACGGGGGTCAGGTCGGCCAATGAGCTGTTCTTC	CASSYGTGVRSANELFF
.	TRBJ2-7	TRBD1	TRBV28	TGTGTCAGCAGTTTATGGGGACAGGGGGCTTCCTACGAGCAGTACTTC	CVSSLWGQGASYEQYF
.	TRBJ1-5	TRBD1	TRBV12-3/TRBV12-4	TGTGCCAGCAGACCTGACAGGGAAAATCATCCCCAGCATTTT	CASRPDRENHPQHF
many	TRBJ1-1	.	TRBV5-6	TGTGCCAGCAGCTTGGTGACGGGCACTGAAGCTTTCTTT	CASSLVTGTEAFF
few	TRBJ2-1	TRBD2	TRBV11-2	TGTGCCAGCAGTCCCCAGACCGTAGCGGGAGGGCTGCAGTTCTTC	CASSPQTVAGGLQFF
few	TRBJ1-2	.	TRBV28	TGTGCCAGCAGTTTGCGCGGCTACACCTTC	CASSLRGYTF
many	TRBJ1-4	.	TRBV4-2	TGTGCCAGCAGCCGAGAGGCGGGTGAAAAACTGTTTTTT	CASSREAGEKLFF
many	TRBJ2-3	TRBD1	TRBV5-1	TGCGCCAGCAGCTTCACAGGGGGCATCGCAGATACGCAGTATTTT	CASSFTGGIADTQYF
.	TRBJ2-1	.	TRBV11-2	TGTGCCAGGAGCCTCTCGGATAGCGGCTACAATGAGCACTTCTTC	CARSLSDSGYNEHFF
once	TRBJ2-5	.	TRBV12-5	TGTGCTAGTGGTACCTCGGGTAGCCCGGGGGATACCCAGTACTTC	CASGTSGSPGDTQYF
.	TRBJ1-2	TRBD1	TRBV11-3	TGTGCCACCAGCTCCCGGACAGGGGGTACCCTCCGTGGCTACACCTTC	CATSSRTGGTLRGYTF
few	TRBJ2-1	TRBD2	TRBV4-1	TGCGCCAGCAGCCAAGACCGGACTAGCGGGAGTCTCAATGAGCAGTTCTTC	CASSQDRTSGSLNEQFF
.	TRBJ2-7	TRBD1	TRBV5-1	TGCGCCAGCAGCACCCGGGACAGCTCCTACGAGCAGTACTTC	CASSTRDSSYEQYF
.	TRBJ2-2	.	TRBV13	TGTGCCAACATCCAAAGGGGGTACACCGGGAAGCTGTTTTTT	CANIQRGYTGKLFF
.	TRBJ2-3	TRBD1	TRBV11-1	TGTGCCAGCAGCTTAGACTCAGGGACAGATGCGCAGTATTTT	CASSLDSGTDAQYF
.	TRBJ2-5	TRBD2	TRBV12-3/TRBV12-4	TGTGCCTGCAGTTTACGTAGCGGGAGAGGAGAGACTCAGTACTTC	CACSLRSGRGETQYF
.	TRBJ2-7	.	TRBV6-5	TGTGCCAGCAGGACCGGCAGAAACCAGGGGTTACTACCCTACGAGCAGTACTTC	CASRTGRNQGLLPYEQYF
.	TRBJ2-1	TRBD2	TRBV11-2	TGTGCCAGCAGCTTCCTAGCGGGGTACAATGTGCAGTCCTTC	CASSFLAGYNVQSF
many	TRBJ1-6	.	TRBV11-2	TGTGCCAGCAGCTTAGATGGGGGACCGGGGTCACCCCTCCACTTT	CASSLDGGPGSPLHF
.	TRBJ2-7	.	TRBV6-2/TRBV6-3	TGTGCCAGCAGTTCCCCTTTCTTGGTAGGGCTTGGGGACGAGCAGTACTTC	CASSSPFLVGLGDEQYF
many	TRBJ1-1	.	TRBV11-3	TGTGCCAGCAGTCCGAACCCTACGGGTAGGACAGCTTTCTTT	CASSPNPTGRTAFF
.	TRBJ2-7	TRBD1	TRBV6-1	TGTGCCAGCGACAGGGAGATCTCCTATGGGCAGTACTTC	CASDREISYGQYF
.	TRBJ2-4	.	TRBV11-2	TGTGCCAGCAGCTTACGTATAGCTCGGGGCGCCAAAAACATTCAGTACTTC	CASSLRIARGAKNIQYF
.	TRBJ2-1	.	TRBV5-5	TGTGCCAGCAGCTCCGGGAATTCCTACAATGAGCAGTTCTTC	CASSSGNSYNEQFF
.	TRBJ1-2	.	TRBV7-2	TGTGCCAGCAGCTTCTCCGGGGACTCGAACTATGGCTACACCTTC	CASSFSGDSNYGYTF
few	TRBJ2-3	TRBD2	TRBV5-1	TGCGCCAGCGGCCCCACTAGCGGAAGCACAGATACGCAGTATTTT	CASGPTSGSTDTQYF
.	TRBJ2-3	.	TRBV11-2	TGTGTCAGCAGCTCAGGACTAGCAGGGACAGATATGCGGTATTTT	CVSSSGLAGTDMRYF
few	TRBJ1-2	.	TRBV28	TGTGTGTCAGCGTCGACTAACTATGGCTACACCTTC	CVSASTNYGYTF
.	TRBJ2-1	TRBD2	TRBV10-3	TGTGCCGTCAGTGAAAGACTAGCGGGAGGGAATTCCTATAATGAGCAGTTCTTC	CAVSERLAGGNSYNEQFF
many	TRBJ2-2	TRBD2	TRBV4-1	TGCGCCAGCAGCCAAGGGACTAGCGGGATCGGGGAGCTGTTTTTT	CASSQGTSGIGELFF